The 32 T cell receptor beta chains below were found in one sample sequenced in a study of T cell responses to AZD1222 COVID-19 vaccine. Profiling relied on immunoSEQ multiplex PCR, and the TCRdb table lists in-frame clones only, not all of them. The sample has over 120,000 clones; approximately 92% are singletons. The input for sequencing was peripheral blood, taken on day 0 of AZD1222 vaccination. The origin of the receptors is an adult in good health.

The chain employs TRBV29-1 and TRBJ1-2; D remains ambiguous. Germline CDR1 reads SQVTM; CDR2 reads ANQGSEA. Trimming removed 0 bases from V and 1 base from J, with 9 bases in between. CDR3 size: 14 residues. DNA of the CDR3: TGCAGCGTTGAAGACCCCGGGAGTAACTATGGCTACACCTTC. Protein product: CSVEDPGSNYGYTF. Filled out from reference TRBV29-1 and TRBJ1-2, the complete variable domain reads SAVISQKPSRDICQRGTSLTIQCQVDSQVTMMFWYRQQPGQSLTLIATANQGSEATYESGFVIDKFPISRPNLTFSTLTVSNMSPEDSSIYLCSVEDPGSNYGYTFGSGTRLTVV.

The V call is TRBV28, the J call TRBJ2-2; D is possibly TRBD1 (5 bases). There are 14 residues in the CDR3. Germline V lookup: CDR1 MDHEN, CDR2 SYDVKM. Trimming stripped 0 bases from V and 6 bases from J, with 8 bases between. The chain's CDR3 is CASSLWQGAGELFF. CDR3 coding DNA: TGTGCCAGCAGTTTATGGCAGGGTGCCGGGGAGCTGTTTTTT.

The V gene is TRBV3-1 (or the pseudogene TRBV3-2), the J gene TRBJ2-7; 9 bases agree with TRBD2. Germline values: CDR1 LGHDT, CDR2 YNNKEL (reference sequence). The CDR3 runs to 16 residues. V was clipped by 1 base and J by 3 bases; unmatched bases: 7. The CDR3 sequence: CASSQGLGGRVYEQYF. The CDR3, as DNA: TGTGCCAGCAGCCAAGGGTTAGGCGGGAGGGTCTACGAGCAGTACTTC.

The V gene is TRBV14, the J gene TRBJ2-6; D is undetermined. This CDR3 region has 15 residues. The germline gives CDR1 SGHDN, CDR2 FVKESK. Trimming pared 1 base from V and 3 bases from J, leaving 7 bases between. CDR3 nucleotide sequence: TGTGCCAGCAGCCAAGGATTAGTTGGGGCCAACGTCCTGACTTTC. Translation: CASSQGLVGANVLTF.

The J gene is TRBJ2-7, the V gene TRBV5-1, with 7 nucleotides matching TRBD2. Germline lookup yields CDR1 SGHRS and CDR2 YFSETQ. J gave up 1 base and V 7 bases, and 8 bases lay outside the gene matches. The CDR3 contains 14 residues. CDR3 sequence: CASLGSSGSYEQYF. The CDR3 nucleotides read TGCGCCAGCCTGGGTTCTAGCGGTTCCTACGAGCAGTACTTC.

This clone was seen a single time. The chain recombines TRBV2 with TRBJ1-6; the match to TRBD1 covers 7 bases. Unmatched junction bases numbered 6, after V lost 1 base and J lost 9 bases. Germline V gene lookup returns CDR1 SNHLY and CDR2 FYNNEI. The CDR3 extends over 15 amino acids. CDR3 amino acids: CASSEGTGRGSPLHF. In DNA, the CDR3 is TGTGCCAGCAGTGAAGGGACAGGCCGAGGTTCACCCCTCCACTTT.

This chain uses TRBV9 with TRBJ2-1; 8 bases match TRBD2. CDR1 SGDLS and CDR2 YYNGEE come from the germline V gene. Germline trimming cut 0 bases from V and 5 bases from J; bases unmatched to any gene: 4. This CDR3 spans 15 amino acids. CDR3 residues: CASSVVLAVHNEQFF. For the CDR3, the DNA is TGTGCCAGCAGCGTAGTACTAGCGGTACACAATGAGCAGTTCTTC.

The CDR3 is CASSPESQGTGELFF. CDR3 in DNA: TGTGCCAGCTCACCGGAGTCTCAGGGCACCGGGGAGCTGTTTTTT. The chain couples TRBV2 to TRBJ2-2; possibly TRBD1 for D (5 bases). Germline CDR1 SNHLY, CDR2 FYNNEI. The ends were cut back, 8 bases at V and 4 bases at J, with 17 bases in the middle. This CDR3 contains 15 residues.

This chain connects TRBV19 to TRBJ1-5; possibly TRBD1 for D (6 bases). Per germline, CDR1 LNHDA and CDR2 SQIVND (reference sequence). Trimming took off 7 bases at V and 3 bases at J, with 19 bases between the two ends. The CDR3 has 16 residues. The CDR3 region is CASITGSDSFNQPQHF. CDR3 sequence (DNA): TGTGCCAGTATTACAGGGTCCGACAGTTTCAATCAGCCCCAGCATTTT.

This chain connects TRBV11-3 to TRBJ2-1; TRBD2 might be the D (5 bases). V shed 5 bases and J shed 3 bases, with 14 bases lying between them. CDR1 and CDR2 (germline): SGHNT, YENEEA. This CDR3 is built from 15 residues. The CDR3 reads CASSGGGAVYNEQFF. CDR3 nucleotide sequence: TGTGCCAGCAGCGGAGGAGGTGCGGTCTACAATGAGCAGTTCTTC.

Comment on this clone: The same CDR3 also results from other DNA sequences found in this sample. The CDR3 spells CSASSDPEAFF. The CDR3 DNA reads as TGCAGTGCTTCCTCAGACCCTGAAGCTTTCTTT. This chain joins TRBV20-1 and TRBJ1-1; D gene unclear. Per germline, CDR1 DFQATT and CDR2 SNEGSKA (reference sequence). With 5 bases removed from V and 6 bases from J, the gap between germline ends came to 10 bases. This CDR3 has 11 residues.

The gene calls are TRBV10-3 and TRBJ2-3, with TRBD2 matching 7 bases. In germline, CDR1 is ENHRY, CDR2 SYGVKD. J was trimmed by 0 bases and V by 10 bases; bases with no gene match: 7. The CDR3 is 14 residues long. The chain's CDR3 is CATTLGGSTDTQYF. The CDR3 bases are TGTGCCACCACCCTCGGGGGGAGCACAGATACGCAGTATTTT.

The chain links TRBV24-1 to TRBJ1-2, with a weak D call TRBD1 (6 bases). The length of the CDR3 is 17 residues. From germline, CDR1 is KGHDR and CDR2 SFDVKD. Trimming pared 2 bases from V and 7 bases from J, leaving 22 bases between. Here the CDR3 reads CATSDSTVNKHRAGYTF. The CDR3 nucleotides read TGTGCCACCAGTGATTCGACAGTTAATAAACACAGGGCTGGCTACACCTTC.

The rearrangement uses TRBV5-1 and TRBJ1-2, with D possibly being TRBD1 (6 bases). The CDR3 is 13 residues long. Trimming removed 4 bases from V and 8 bases from J, with 15 bases in between. Germline CDR1 is SGHRS and CDR2 is YFSETQ. The DNA for the CDR3 is TGCGCCAGCAGCCCCGGGACAAACTTCGGCTACACCTTC. This gives the protein CASSPGTNFGYTF.

The table lists this clone with a few counts. This chain connects TRBV6-6 to TRBJ1-6; D might be TRBD1 (5 bases). Germline CDR1 MNHNY, CDR2 SVGAGI (reference sequence). V was trimmed by 0 bases and J by 10 bases, leaving 13 bases between them. This CDR3 contains 15 residues. The CDR3 is CASSYSHGAGSPLHF. The CDR3 DNA follows: TGTGCCAGCAGTTACTCCCACGGGGCTGGCTCACCCCTCCACTTT.

This chain joins TRBV19 and TRBJ1-1; tentative D call: TRBD1 (5 bases). The V end was cut by 5 bases, the J end by 1 base, with 11 bases between. Per the germline V gene, CDR1 is LNHDA and CDR2 is SQIVND (reference sequence). The CDR3 is 14 amino acids. The CDR3: CASSRGGTNTEAFF. The CDR3 DNA reads as TGTGCCAGTAGTCGGGGGGGTACGAACACTGAAGCTTTCTTT.

The CDR3 DNA sequence: TGTGCCAGTAGTAAGCGACAGGCTTACAATGAGCAGTTCTTC. This codes for CASSKRQAYNEQFF. The J gene is TRBJ2-1, the V gene TRBV19; D may be TRBD1 (6 bases). The CDR3 consists of 14 residues. Germline V gene sequence: CDR1 LNHDA, CDR2 SQIVND (reference sequence). Trimming left V 4 bases short and J 4 bases short, with 11 bases between.

The chain carries TRBV5-1 and TRBJ2-1, with D possibly matching TRBD2 (5 bases). The CDR3 totals 15 residues. Per germline, CDR1 SGHRS and CDR2 YFSETQ. V was clipped by 1 base and J by 4 bases, with 12 bases between them. CDR3 nucleotide sequence: TGCGCCAGCAGCTTGATTGAAGGAGGTTACAATGAGCAGTTCTTC. This gives the protein CASSLIEGGYNEQFF. Together with reference TRBV5-1 and TRBJ2-1, the CDR3 gives the full variable domain: KAGVTQTPRYLIKTRGQQVTLSCSPISGHRSVSWYQQTPGQGLQFLFEYFSETQRNKGNFPGRFSGRQFSNSRSEMNVSTLELGDSALYLCASSLIEGGYNEQFFGPGTRLTVL.

V and J are TRBV28 and TRBJ2-5, with 8 bases lining up with TRBD1. The CDR3 has 15 amino acids. CDR1 is MDHEN and CDR2 is SYDVKM in the germline V gene. V was pared by 2 bases and J by 6 bases, with 8 bases of the junction left unmatched. The DNA of the CDR3 is TGTGCCAGCAGTTTAAGGGCAGGGGGCTCGAAGACCCAGTACTTC. Protein product: CASSLRAGGSKTQYF. The full variable domain, rest sourced from reference TRBV28 and TRBJ2-5, is DVKVTQSSRYLVKRTGEKVFLECVQDMDHENMFWYRQDPGLGLRLIYFSYDVKMKEKGDIPEGYSVSREKKERFSLILESASTNQTSMYLCASSLRAGGSKTQYFGPGTRLLVL.

This chain links TRBV7-9 with TRBJ2-5; 12 positions agree with TRBD1. In germline, CDR1 is SEHNR, CDR2 FQNEAQ (reference sequence). V lost 5 bases to trimming and J lost 4 bases; unmatched junction nucleotides: 5. The CDR3 spans 15 residues. The chain's CDR3 is CASSAGTGGPETQYF. The CDR3 region has the DNA TGTGCCAGCAGCGCCGGGACAGGGGGCCCAGAGACCCAGTACTTC.

This chain connects TRBV28 to TRBJ2-7; perhaps D is TRBD1 or TRBD2 (5 bases each). The length of the CDR3 is 12 residues. Germline-derived CDR1 and CDR2 are MDHEN and SYDVKM. Trimming left V 8 bases short and J 3 bases short, with 11 bases between. Written as DNA, the CDR3 is TGTGCCAGCCGGGACGCAAACTACGAGCAGTACTTC. Translation: CASRDANYEQYF.

The CDR3 loop is CASSMTGTPYEQYF. CDR3 bases: TGTGCCAGTAGTATGACAGGGACACCCTACGAGCAGTACTTC. V and J are TRBV19 and TRBJ2-7; 7 nucleotides line up with TRBD1. The CDR3 consists of 14 residues. Germline values: CDR1 LNHDA, CDR2 SQIVND (reference sequence). V trimming: 3 bases; J trimming: 2 bases; junction bases outside the gene matches: 4.

V is TRBV28 and J is TRBJ1-1, with 10 bases that match TRBD1. The CDR3 sequence is 13 residues long. Germline assignment: CDR1 MDHEN and CDR2 SYDVKM. The J segment lost 5 bases and the V segment lost 11 bases, leaving 8 bases of the junction unmatched. The CDR3: CAAVDRGRTEAFF. CDR3 DNA: TGTGCCGCCGTAGACAGGGGGCGGACTGAAGCTTTCTTT.

The chain carries TRBV18 and TRBJ2-7, with D perhaps matching TRBD1 or TRBD2 (5 bases each). The ends were cut back, 3 bases at V and 10 bases at J, with 19 bases in the middle. CDR1 is KGHSH, CDR2 LQKENI, per germline. CDR3 length: 14 amino acids. CDR3 in DNA: TGTGCCAGCTCACCGACCTACGGTGTCGGGGACCAGTACTTC. It codes for CASSPTYGVGDQYF.

The rearrangement joins TRBV6-1 to TRBJ2-7; D is ambiguous. The length of the CDR3 is 13 residues. The germline V gene has CDR1 MNHNS and CDR2 SASEGT. Deletions cut 1 base from V and 0 bases from J, with 4 bases between. The CDR3 here is CASSEGFSYEQYF. The CDR3 DNA is TGTGCCAGCAGTGAAGGCTTCTCCTACGAGCAGTACTTC.

The rearrangement joins TRBV11-1 to TRBJ2-7; a weak D match, TRBD2 (6 bases). V was shortened by 5 bases and J by 3 bases, with 8 bases between the two germline ends. This CDR3 is built from 12 residues. Germline loops: CDR1 SGHAT, CDR2 FQDESV (reference sequence). The CDR3, as DNA: TGTGCCAGCAGCCCCGGGGGCTACGAGCAGTACTTC. Its translation: CASSPGGYEQYF. The full variable domain, its missing parts supplied by reference TRBV11-1 and TRBJ2-7, is EAEVAQSPRYKITEKSQAVAFWCDPISGHATLYWYRQILGQGPELLVQFQDESVVDDSQLPKDRFSAERLKGVDSTLKIQPAELGDSAMYLCASSPGGYEQYFGPGTRLTVT.

The chain carries TRBV5-4 and TRBJ2-1, with 8 bases fitting TRBD2. The CDR3 contains 14 residues. The trim removed 5 bases at V and 5 bases at J, leaving 6 bases unmatched. CDR1 and CDR2 from the germline V gene are SGHNT and YYREEE (reference sequence). The CDR3 DNA reads as TGTGCCAGCAGAATTAGCGGGAAAGACAATGAGCAGTTCTTC. Translating gives CASRISGKDNEQFF.

The chain has TRBV18 and TRBJ2-1; 9 bases map to TRBD2. This CDR3 is built from 16 residues. CDR1 is KGHSH, CDR2 LQKENI, per germline. Trimming took 0 bases from V and 2 from J; bases not matched to a gene: 2. The CDR3 spells CASSPPSGGTYNEQFF. CDR3 coding DNA: TGTGCCAGCTCACCACCTAGCGGGGGCACCTACAATGAGCAGTTCTTC.

V gene TRBV5-6 combines with J gene TRBJ2-1; tentatively, D is TRBD1 or TRBD2 (5 bases each). V shed 1 base and J shed 8 bases, with 19 bases lying between them. CDR3 length equals 16 residues. Germline values: CDR1 SGHDT, CDR2 YYEEEE. The CDR3 is CASSLWGSPGRYEQFF. CDR3 in DNA: TGTGCCAGCAGCTTGTGGGGGTCCCCCGGACGATATGAGCAGTTCTTC.

The CDR3: CASSLGLAVYEQYF. The CDR3 region has the DNA TGTGCCAGCAGCTTGGGACTAGCGGTCTACGAGCAGTACTTC. This chain uses TRBV5-5 with TRBJ2-7; TRBD2 matches at 9 bases. The CDR3 contains 14 residues. The germline V gene has CDR1 SGHKS and CDR2 YYEKEE (reference sequence). V was pared by 0 bases and J by 3 bases, with 1 base of the junction left unmatched.

The V gene is TRBV10-3, the J gene TRBJ2-2; unclear D gene. CDR1 and CDR2 from the germline V gene are ENHRY and SYGVKD. The germline V and J ends were trimmed by 8 bases and 2 bases, with 12 bases remaining between them. This CDR3 spans 14 amino acids. CDR3 sequence reads: CAIASPTNTGELFF. CDR3 in DNA: TGTGCCATCGCCTCTCCGACAAACACCGGGGAGCTGTTTTTT.

The J gene is TRBJ1-2, the V gene TRBV27, with D possibly matching TRBD1 (6 bases). The CDR3 loop spans 14 amino acids. From germline, CDR1 is MNHEY and CDR2 SMNVEV (reference sequence). Between the trimmed V and J ends, which lost 4 bases and 4 bases, there was a span of 13 bases. The CDR3 sequence is CASSSLGGLYGYTF. The CDR3 coding sequence is TGTGCCAGCAGTTCTTTAGGGGGACTCTATGGCTACACCTTC.